This T cell receptor (beta chain) was sequenced in a study of T cells in Graves' hyperthyroidism and ophthalmopathy. On the study more broadly: Before treatment of any kind, peripheral blood was taken at initial diagnosis.

There are a few counts of this clonotype. The source material, RNA transcripts, was used to amplify TCR beta CDR3 regions. First-round RT-PCR targeting the TCR CDR3 was performed with the HTBI primer set. From the multiplex PCR reads, TCRdb called clonotypes with MiXCR, one entry per CDR3 protein. The sample includes about 160,000 distinct CDR3 sequences, roughly 9.4% of them seen just once. Uncontrolled infection, other autoimmune disease, pregnancy or lactation disqualified patients from enrolment. Diagnoses were made from clinical symptoms, serum measures (thyroxine and TRAb), thyroid ultrasound and orbital computed tomography. 10 ml fresh peripheral blood yielded the PBMCs. The CDR3 runs to 14 residues. Germline V CDR1 and CDR2: DFQATT, SNEGSKA (reference sequence). V dropped 3 bases and J dropped 7; count of bases not matched to a gene: 9.

The sequenced sample was blood. This TCR was recovered from a woman aged 18-29 years with Graves' hyperthyroidism that later progressed to Graves' ophthalmopathy. The chain combines TRBV20-1 with TRBJ1-5, with 7 bases aligning to TRBD1. The CDR3 spells CSASSATGRQPQHF. CDR3 nucleotides: TGCAGTGCTAGTAGCGCGACAGGGAGACAGCCCCAGCATTTT.